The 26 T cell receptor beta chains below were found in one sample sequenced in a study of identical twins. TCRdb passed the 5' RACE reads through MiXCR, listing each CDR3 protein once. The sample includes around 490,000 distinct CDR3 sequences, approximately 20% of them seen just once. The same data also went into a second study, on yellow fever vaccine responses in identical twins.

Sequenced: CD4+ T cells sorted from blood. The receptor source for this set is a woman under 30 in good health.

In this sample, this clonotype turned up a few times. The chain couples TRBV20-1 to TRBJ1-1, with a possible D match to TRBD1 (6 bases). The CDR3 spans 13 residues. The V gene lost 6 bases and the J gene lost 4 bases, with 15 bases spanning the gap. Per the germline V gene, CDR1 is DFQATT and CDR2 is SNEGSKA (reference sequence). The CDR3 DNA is TGCAGTGCCACGGGGGGGCGCGTCACTGAAGCTTTCTTT. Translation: CSATGGRVTEAFF.

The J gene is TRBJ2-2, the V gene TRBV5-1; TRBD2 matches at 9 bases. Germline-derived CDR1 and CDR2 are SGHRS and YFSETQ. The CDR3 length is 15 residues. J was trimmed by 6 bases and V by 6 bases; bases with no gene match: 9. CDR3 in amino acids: CASILVAGAAGELFF. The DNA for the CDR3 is TGCGCCAGCATCTTAGTAGCGGGAGCCGCCGGGGAGCTGTTTTTT.

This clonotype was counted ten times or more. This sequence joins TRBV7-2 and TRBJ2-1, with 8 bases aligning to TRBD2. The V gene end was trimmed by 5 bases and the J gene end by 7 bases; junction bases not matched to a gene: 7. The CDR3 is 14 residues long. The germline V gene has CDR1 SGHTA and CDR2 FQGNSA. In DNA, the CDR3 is TGTGCCAGCAGCCTCAGGGGCGGGGGGAATGAGCAGTTCTTC. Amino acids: CASSLRGGGNEQFF.

The CDR3 DNA reads TGCGCCAGCAGCGTCCCTAGTGCAGATACGCAGTATTTT. It yields the protein CASSVPSADTQYF. V is TRBV5-1 and J is TRBJ2-3, with unresolved D. The germline gives CDR1 SGHRS, CDR2 YFSETQ. This CDR3 spans 13 amino acids. Trimming took 4 bases from V and 4 from J, leaving 10 bases between them. Using reference TRBV5-1 and TRBJ2-3 for the parts outside the CDR3, the full variable domain is KAGVTQTPRYLIKTRGQQVTLSCSPISGHRSVSWYQQTPGQGLQFLFEYFSETQRNKGNFPGRFSGRQFSNSRSEMNVSTLELGDSALYLCASSVPSADTQYFGPGTRLTVL.

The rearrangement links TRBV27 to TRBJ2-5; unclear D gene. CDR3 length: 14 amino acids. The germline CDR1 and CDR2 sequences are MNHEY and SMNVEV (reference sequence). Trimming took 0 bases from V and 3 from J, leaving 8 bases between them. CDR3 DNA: TGTGCCAGCAGTTTATCGAGTCCCGAAGAGACCCAGTACTTC. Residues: CASSLSSPEETQYF.

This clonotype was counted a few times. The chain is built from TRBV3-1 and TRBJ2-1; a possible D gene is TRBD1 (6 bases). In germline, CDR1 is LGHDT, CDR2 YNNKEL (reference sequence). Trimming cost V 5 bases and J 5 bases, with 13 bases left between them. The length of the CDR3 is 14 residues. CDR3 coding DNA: TGTGCCAGCAGCAATACAGGGTCCCACAATGAGCAGTTCTTC. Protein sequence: CASSNTGSHNEQFF.

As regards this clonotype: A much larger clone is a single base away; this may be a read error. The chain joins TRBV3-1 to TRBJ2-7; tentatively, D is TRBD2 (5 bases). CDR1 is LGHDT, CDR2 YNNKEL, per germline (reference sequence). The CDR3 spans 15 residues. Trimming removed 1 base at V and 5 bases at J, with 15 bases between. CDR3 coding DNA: TGTGCCAGCAGCCAAGTAGAAGCGGTCCCCGACGAGCAGTACGTC. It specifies CASSQVEAVPDEQYV.

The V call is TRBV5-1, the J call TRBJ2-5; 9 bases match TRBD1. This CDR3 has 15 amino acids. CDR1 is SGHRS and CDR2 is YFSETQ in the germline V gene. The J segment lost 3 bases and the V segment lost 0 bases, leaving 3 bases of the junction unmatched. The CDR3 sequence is CASSLVGTGKETQYF. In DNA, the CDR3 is TGCGCCAGCAGCTTGGTCGGGACAGGGAAAGAGACCCAGTACTTC.

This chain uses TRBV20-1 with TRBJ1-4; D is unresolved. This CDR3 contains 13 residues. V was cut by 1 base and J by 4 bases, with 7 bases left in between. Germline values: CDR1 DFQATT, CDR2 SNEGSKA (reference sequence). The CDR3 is CSARGPLNEKLFF. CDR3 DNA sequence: TGCAGTGCTAGAGGGCCGCTTAATGAAAAACTGTTTTTT.

The DNA for the CDR3 is TGTGCCAGCAGCGACTATGGACAGGGAAGGCAAGAGACCCAGTACTTC. Its translation: CASSDYGQGRQETQYF. This sequence joins TRBV12-3 or TRBV12-4 and TRBJ2-5, with TRBD1 matching over 8 bases. The CDR3 is 16 residues long. V trimming: 6 bases; J trimming: 2 bases; junction bases outside the gene matches: 11.

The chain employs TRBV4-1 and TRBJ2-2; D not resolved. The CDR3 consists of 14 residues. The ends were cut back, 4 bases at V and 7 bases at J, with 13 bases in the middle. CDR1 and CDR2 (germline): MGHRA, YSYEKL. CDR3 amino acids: CASSPGPLGGELFF. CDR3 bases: TGCGCCAGCAGCCCTGGCCCTTTAGGCGGGGAGCTGTTTTTT.

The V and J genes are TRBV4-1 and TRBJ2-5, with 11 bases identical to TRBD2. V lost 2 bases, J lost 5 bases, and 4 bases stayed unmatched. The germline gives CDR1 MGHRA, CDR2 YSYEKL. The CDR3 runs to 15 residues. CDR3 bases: TGCGCCAGCAGCCAACAAACTAGCGGGGGTGAGACCCAGTACTTC. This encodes CASSQQTSGGETQYF.

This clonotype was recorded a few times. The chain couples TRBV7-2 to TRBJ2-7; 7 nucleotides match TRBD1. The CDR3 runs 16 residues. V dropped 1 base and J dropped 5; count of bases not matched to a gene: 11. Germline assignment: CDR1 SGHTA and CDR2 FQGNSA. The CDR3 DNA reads TGTGCCAGCAGCTTAGGTGGCAGGGGGATCTCGGACGAGCAGTACTTC. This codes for CASSLGGRGISDEQYF.

CDR3 coding DNA: TGCGCCAGCAGCTTGGCGCAATTGGACGGATTCAATGAGCAGTTCTTC. Protein: CASSLAQLDGFNEQFF. V and J are TRBV5-1 and TRBJ2-1; the D is unclear. Looked up from germline, CDR1 is SGHRS and CDR2 is YFSETQ. V lost 0 bases to trimming and J lost 6 bases, with 16 bases between them. The CDR3 has 16 residues.

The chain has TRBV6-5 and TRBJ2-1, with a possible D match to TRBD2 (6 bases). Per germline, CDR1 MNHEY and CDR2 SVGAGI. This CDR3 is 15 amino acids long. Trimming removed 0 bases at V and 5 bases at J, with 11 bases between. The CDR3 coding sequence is TGTGCCAGCAGTTACTCCGGGACTGCGAACAATGAGCAGTTCTTC. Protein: CASSYSGTANNEQFF.

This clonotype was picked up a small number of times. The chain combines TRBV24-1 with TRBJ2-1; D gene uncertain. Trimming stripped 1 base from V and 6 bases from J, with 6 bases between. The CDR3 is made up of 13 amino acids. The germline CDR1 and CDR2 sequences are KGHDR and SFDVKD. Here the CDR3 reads CATSDFTSNEQFF. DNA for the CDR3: TGTGCCACCAGTGATTTTACCTCCAATGAGCAGTTCTTC.

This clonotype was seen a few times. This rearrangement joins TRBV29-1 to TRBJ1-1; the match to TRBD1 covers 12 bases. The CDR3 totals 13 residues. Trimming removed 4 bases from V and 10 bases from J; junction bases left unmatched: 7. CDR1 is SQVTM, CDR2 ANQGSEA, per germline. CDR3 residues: CSVGDRGRPVAFF. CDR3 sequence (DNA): TGCAGCGTTGGGGACAGGGGGCGACCGGTAGCTTTCTTT.

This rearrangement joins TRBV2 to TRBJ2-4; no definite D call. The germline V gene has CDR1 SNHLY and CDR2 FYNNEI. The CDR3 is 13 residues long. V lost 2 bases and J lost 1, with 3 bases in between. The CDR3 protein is CASSEPAKNIQYF. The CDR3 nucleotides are TGTGCCAGCAGTGAACCGGCCAAAAACATTCAGTACTTC.

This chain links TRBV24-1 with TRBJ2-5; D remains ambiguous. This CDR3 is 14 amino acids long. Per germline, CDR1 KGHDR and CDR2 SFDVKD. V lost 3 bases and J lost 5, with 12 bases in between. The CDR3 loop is CATSDGDPRETQYF. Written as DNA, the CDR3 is TGTGCCACCAGTGATGGCGACCCCCGGGAGACCCAGTACTTC.

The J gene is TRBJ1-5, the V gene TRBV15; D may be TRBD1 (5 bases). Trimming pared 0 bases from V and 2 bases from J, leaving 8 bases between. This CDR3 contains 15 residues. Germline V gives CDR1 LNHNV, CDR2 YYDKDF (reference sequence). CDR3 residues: CATSREGGGNQPQHF. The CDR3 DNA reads TGTGCCACCAGCAGAGAGGGGGGAGGCAATCAGCCCCAGCATTTT.

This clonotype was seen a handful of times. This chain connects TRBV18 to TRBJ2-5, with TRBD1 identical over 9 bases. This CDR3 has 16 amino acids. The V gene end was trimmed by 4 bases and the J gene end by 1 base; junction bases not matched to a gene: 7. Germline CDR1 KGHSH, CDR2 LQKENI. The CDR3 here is CASSRTSGQGQETQYF. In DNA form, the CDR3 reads TGTGCCAGCTCACGAACTTCGGGACAGGGCCAAGAGACCCAGTACTTC. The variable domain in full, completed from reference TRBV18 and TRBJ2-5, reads NAGVMQNPRHLVRRRGQEARLRCSPMKGHSHVYWYRQLPEEGLKFMVYLQKENIIDESGMPKERFSAEFPKEGPSILRIQQVVRGDSAAYFCASSRTSGQGQETQYFGPGTRLLVL.

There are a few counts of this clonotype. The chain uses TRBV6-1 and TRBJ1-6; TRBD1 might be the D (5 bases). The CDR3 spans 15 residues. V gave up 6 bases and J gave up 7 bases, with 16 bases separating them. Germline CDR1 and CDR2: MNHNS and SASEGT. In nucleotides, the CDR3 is TGTGCCAGCAGAGGAGAGGGACGGATGAATTCACCCCTCCACTTT. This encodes CASRGEGRMNSPLHF.

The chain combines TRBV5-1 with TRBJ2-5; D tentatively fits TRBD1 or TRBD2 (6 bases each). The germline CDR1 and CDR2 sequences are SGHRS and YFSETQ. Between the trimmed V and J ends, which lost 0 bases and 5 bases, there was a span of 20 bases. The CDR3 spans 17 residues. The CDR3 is CASSLALSSAGVETQYF. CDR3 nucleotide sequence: TGCGCCAGCAGCTTGGCCTTGTCTAGCGCAGGGGTGGAGACCCAGTACTTC.

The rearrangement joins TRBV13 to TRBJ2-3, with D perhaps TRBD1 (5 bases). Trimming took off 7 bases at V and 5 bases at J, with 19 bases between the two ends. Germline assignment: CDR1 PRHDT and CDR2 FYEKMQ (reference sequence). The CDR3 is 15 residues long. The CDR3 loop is CASKFWGRGVDTQYF. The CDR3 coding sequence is TGTGCCAGCAAATTTTGGGGCCGAGGCGTAGATACGCAGTATTTT.

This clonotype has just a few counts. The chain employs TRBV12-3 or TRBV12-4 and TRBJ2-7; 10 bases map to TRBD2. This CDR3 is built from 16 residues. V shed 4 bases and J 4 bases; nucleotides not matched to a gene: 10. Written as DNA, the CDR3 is TGTGCCAGCAGTTCTTTCCTAAGCGGGAGGGCTTACGAGCAGTACTTC. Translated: CASSSFLSGRAYEQYF.

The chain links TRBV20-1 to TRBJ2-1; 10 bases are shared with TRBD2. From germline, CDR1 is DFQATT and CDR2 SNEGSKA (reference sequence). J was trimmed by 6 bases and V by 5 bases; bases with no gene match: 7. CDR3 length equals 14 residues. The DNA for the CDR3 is TGCAGTGCTGCCTCTAGCGGGAGATCCAATGAGCAGTTCTTC. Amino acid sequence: CSAASSGRSNEQFF.